The text below deals with one T cell receptor (beta chain). No antigen is known for it. This entry comes from a study of shared clonotypes between healthy human individuals. Study-level results: Sorted-subset sequencing, rarefaction showed, was incomplete despite large depth. Compared with memory subsets, naive subsets generally had larger estimated richness.

Assay used: immunoSEQ multiplex PCR; TCRdb lists only in-frame clones, some missing. This table holds a few million clones, around 94% found once. This CDR3 is built from 16 residues. V was clipped by 6 bases and J by 2 bases; unmatched bases: 10. The V gene's germline CDR1 is MRHNA and CDR2 SNTAGT. The receptor's source is a man aged 18 to 30 in good health. The chain carries TRBV6-4 and TRBJ1-2, with TRBD1 matching over 9 bases. What was sequenced was naive CD4+ T cells sorted from blood. The subset: CD45RA+ positively selected. The CDR3 bases are TGTGCCAGCAGCCCAACCGGGACAGGGTCCAACTATGGCTACACCTTC. Translated: CASSPTGTGSNYGYTF.